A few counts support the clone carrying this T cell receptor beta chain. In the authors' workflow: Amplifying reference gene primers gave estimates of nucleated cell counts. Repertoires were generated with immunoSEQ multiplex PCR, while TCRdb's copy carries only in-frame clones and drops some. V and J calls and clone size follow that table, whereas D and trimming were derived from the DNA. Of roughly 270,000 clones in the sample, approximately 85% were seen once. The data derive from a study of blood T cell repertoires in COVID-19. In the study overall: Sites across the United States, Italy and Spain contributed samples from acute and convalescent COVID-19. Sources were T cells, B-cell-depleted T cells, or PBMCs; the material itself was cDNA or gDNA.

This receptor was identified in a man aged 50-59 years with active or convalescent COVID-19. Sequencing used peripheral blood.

The CDR3 region is CASSLRSDTYNEQFF. The DNA for the CDR3 is TGCGCCAGCAGCTTGAGAAGTGATACATACAATGAGCAGTTCTTC. The chain recombines TRBV5-1 with TRBJ2-1, with unresolved D. Looked up from germline, CDR1 is SGHRS and CDR2 is YFSETQ. This CDR3 region has 15 residues. V lost 1 base and J 4 bases, leaving 12 bases between the germline ends.